This TCR beta chain emerged from a study of blood T cell repertoires in COVID-19. Study-wide background: From the United States, Italy and Spain came samples of acute and convalescent COVID-19.

Patients at the Seattle site were enrolled during active infection and followed longitudinally. TCRdb keeps only in-frame clones here, not all; method: immunoSEQ multiplex PCR. The repertoire holds 250,000 to 400,000 clones, with about nine tenths as singletons. The germline gives CDR1 MNHEY, CDR2 SMNVEV (reference sequence). The CDR3 has 19 amino acids. The V gene end was trimmed by 6 bases and the J gene end by 2 bases; junction bases not matched to a gene: 15. This chain links TRBV27 with TRBJ2-1; 11 nucleotides align to TRBD2. Input material: peripheral blood. This clonotype was sampled from a woman between 25 and 40 years old with COVID-19, enrolled during active disease. CDR3 sequence (DNA): TGTGCCAGCAGCCCGGCGCTAGCGGGGGGCCTTATTCCCTACAATGAGCAGTTCTTC. The encoded protein is CASSPALAGGLIPYNEQFF.